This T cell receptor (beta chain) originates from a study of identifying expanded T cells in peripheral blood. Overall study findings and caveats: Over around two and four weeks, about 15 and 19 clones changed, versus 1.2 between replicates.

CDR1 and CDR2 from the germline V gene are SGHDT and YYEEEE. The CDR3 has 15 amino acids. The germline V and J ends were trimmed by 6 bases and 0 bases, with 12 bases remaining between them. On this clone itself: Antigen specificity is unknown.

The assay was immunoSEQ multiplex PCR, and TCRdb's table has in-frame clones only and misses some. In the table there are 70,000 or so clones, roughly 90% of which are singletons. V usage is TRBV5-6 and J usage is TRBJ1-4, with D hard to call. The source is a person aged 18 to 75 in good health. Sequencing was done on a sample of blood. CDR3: CASNGREATNEKLFF. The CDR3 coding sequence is TGTGCCAGCAACGGTAGGGAAGCAACTAATGAAAAACTGTTTTTT.